These 18 T cell receptor beta chains originate from one sample sequenced in a study of blood T cell repertoires in COVID-19. Only in-frame clones appear in the TCRdb table, and some are missing; sequencing was by immunoSEQ multiplex PCR. This table holds approximately 250,000 clones, over 75% found once. The source material was peripheral blood. The receptors come from a human donor in a cohort sampled during active COVID-19.

This clone was recorded once. In DNA form, the CDR3 reads TGCAGCGTTGGGACTAGCGAGACGAACACCGGGGAGCTGTTTTTT. It specifies CSVGTSETNTGELFF. This chain uses TRBV29-1 with TRBJ2-2; 9 nucleotides match TRBD2. The CDR3 spans 15 residues. Germline V gene data show CDR1 as SQVTM and CDR2 as ANQGSEA. V shed 4 bases, J shed 0 bases, and the junction held 3 bases outside the gene matches.

The V call is TRBV28, the J call TRBJ2-1; maybe TRBD1 (5 bases). Germline lookup yields CDR1 MDHEN and CDR2 SYDVKM. V was shortened by 3 bases and J by 10 bases, with 7 bases between the two germline ends. This CDR3 is built from 11 residues. CDR3 amino acids: CASSFRGEQFF. The CDR3 DNA is TGTGCCAGCAGTTTTAGGGGAGAGCAGTTCTTC.

The rearrangement uses TRBV3-1 (or the pseudogene TRBV3-2) and TRBJ2-1; D perhaps matches TRBD2 (5 bases). Germline V gene lookup returns CDR1 LGHDT and CDR2 YNNKEL (reference sequence). Trimming took off 5 bases at V and 10 bases at J, with 9 bases between the two ends. The CDR3 sequence is 11 residues long. The CDR3 region is CASSLQREQFF. Written as DNA, the CDR3 is TGTGCCAGCAGCTTACAGCGGGAGCAGTTCTTC.

This chain connects TRBV7-8 to TRBJ1-5; TRBD1 aligns across 7 bases. V shed 2 bases, J shed 3 bases, and the junction held 10 bases outside the gene matches. Looked up from germline, CDR1 is SGHVS and CDR2 is FQNEAQ. This CDR3 comprises 17 residues. CDR3 sequence reads: CASSLRGLGTVNQPQHF. The CDR3 DNA reads TGTGCCAGCAGCTTAAGGGGCCTCGGGACAGTCAATCAGCCCCAGCATTTT.

The chain combines TRBV10-3 with TRBJ2-7, with 8 bases lining up with TRBD1. Germline CDR1 reads ENHRY; CDR2 reads SYGVKD. The CDR3 consists of 13 residues. V shed 2 bases and J 5 bases; nucleotides not matched to a gene: 2. The CDR3 region has the DNA TGTGCCATCAGTGAGGGACAGGGCCACGAGCAGTACTTC. This encodes CAISEGQGHEQYF.

The sample holds a few counts of this clone. DNA of the CDR3: TGTGCCACCTCTGACCCACTAGCCTACGAGCAGTACTTC. Residues: CATSDPLAYEQYF. This sequence joins TRBV24-1 and TRBJ2-7; the D gene is possibly TRBD2 (5 bases). This CDR3 is 13 amino acids long. Germline CDR1 reads KGHDR; CDR2 reads SFDVKD. V was pared by 9 bases and J by 2 bases, with 13 bases between.

V and J are TRBV7-2 and TRBJ1-2, with D possibly TRBD1 on 6 matching bases. V gave up 5 bases and J gave up 4 bases, with 20 bases separating them. The CDR3 contains 16 residues. The germline V gene encodes CDR1 SGHTA and CDR2 FQGNSA. CDR3 region: CASSTTQGSPLYGYTF. Written as DNA, the CDR3 is TGTGCCAGCAGCACAACACAGGGTTCCCCTCTCTATGGCTACACCTTC.

This chain joins TRBV24-1 and TRBJ2-3; TRBD2 might be the D (6 bases). Germline V lookup: CDR1 KGHDR, CDR2 SFDVKD. The CDR3 covers 13 residues. Trimming removed 9 bases at V and 6 bases at J, with 15 bases between. The CDR3 DNA reads as TGTGCCACCCGAGGGGCAGGGAGGGATACGCAGTATTTT. Amino acids: CATRGAGRDTQYF.

This clone was picked up many times. The CDR3 reads CASRTGERPHTIYF. The CDR3 DNA reads TGTGCCAGCAGGACAGGGGAAAGGCCTCACACCATATATTTT. V and J are TRBV2 and TRBJ1-3, with TRBD1 matching over 8 bases. Trimming took 6 bases from V and 8 from J; bases not matched to a gene: 9. This CDR3 spans 14 amino acids. Germline CDR1 reads SNHLY; CDR2 reads FYNNEI. The full variable domain, its missing parts supplied by reference TRBV2 and TRBJ1-3, is EPEVTQTPSHQVTQMGQEVILRCVPISNHLYFYWYRQILGQKVEFLVSFYNNEISEKSEIFDDQFSVERPDGSNFTLKIRSTKLEDSAMYFCASRTGERPHTIYFGEGSWLTVV.

The V and J genes are TRBV5-1 and TRBJ2-5, with D unclear. The CDR3 consists of 14 residues. V gave up 5 bases and J gave up 4 bases, with 15 bases separating them. Per the germline V gene, CDR1 is SGHRS and CDR2 is YFSETQ. The CDR3 nucleotides are TGCGCCAGCAGACCAGCGACTGCCACAGAGACCCAGTACTTC. Translating it yields CASRPATATETQYF.

The chain couples TRBV19 to TRBJ1-2; 7 bases match TRBD1. The V gene end was trimmed by 5 bases and the J gene end by 3 bases; junction bases not matched to a gene: 9. Germline V CDR1 and CDR2: LNHDA, SQIVND (reference sequence). The length of the CDR3 is 15 residues. The CDR3 DNA is TGTGCCAGTAGTCCGACAGGGATCCCTCACTATGGCTACACCTTC. This gives the protein CASSPTGIPHYGYTF.

V gene TRBV18 combines with J gene TRBJ2-2, with 8 bases lining up with TRBD1. The ends lost 1 base at V and 4 bases at J; junction bases unmatched: 8. The CDR3 spans 17 residues. Per germline, CDR1 KGHSH and CDR2 LQKENI. The CDR3 is CASSPLSQGAATGELFF. The CDR3 region has the DNA TGTGCCAGCTCACCACTTTCGCAGGGGGCCGCCACCGGGGAGCTGTTTTTT.

This chain uses TRBV2 with TRBJ2-1; 7 bases are shared with TRBD1. The CDR3 runs 17 residues. Germline V gives CDR1 SNHLY, CDR2 FYNNEI. The V gene end was trimmed by 6 bases and the J gene end by 2 bases; junction bases not matched to a gene: 13. The CDR3 here is CASRPRTTGQTYNEQFF. The CDR3 DNA sequence: TGTGCCAGCAGGCCCCGAACGACAGGGCAGACCTACAATGAGCAGTTCTTC.

The chain employs TRBV14 and TRBJ1-1, with D unclear. V was clipped by 0 bases and J by 5 bases, with 19 bases between them. Germline CDR1 SGHDN, CDR2 FVKESK. The CDR3 sequence is 17 residues long. In nucleotides, the CDR3 is TGTGCCAGCAGCCAAGAGTTAGGTAGGACTTGGAGGACTGAAGCTTTCTTT. This gives the protein CASSQELGRTWRTEAFF.

Details on this clone: One end of the junction varies from germline; a read error may be responsible. The V call is TRBV6-2 or TRBV6-3, the J call TRBJ1-5, with 8 bases that match TRBD1. CDR1 is MNHEY and CDR2 is SVGEGT in the germline V gene. The CDR3 has 12 residues. Written as DNA, the CDR3 is TGTGCCAGCACTTACAGGGGGAAGCCCCAGCATTTT. It translates to CASTYRGKPQHF.

The gene calls are TRBV27 and TRBJ2-7; 15 positions match TRBD2. V shed 6 bases, J shed 7 bases, and the junction held 10 bases outside the gene matches. CDR3 length: 16 residues. The germline gives CDR1 MNHEY, CDR2 SMNVEV (reference sequence). This chain's CDR3 is CASSTLPGLAGGEQYF. DNA of the CDR3: TGTGCCAGCAGCACTCTGCCGGGACTAGCGGGAGGTGAGCAGTACTTC.

There are many counts of this clone. The chain's CDR3 is CSASTGTGGIGNYGYTF. CDR3 bases: TGCAGTGCTAGTACCGGGACGGGAGGGATTGGGAACTATGGCTACACCTTC. The V and J genes are TRBV20-1 and TRBJ1-2; D might be TRBD1 (5 bases). The CDR3 totals 17 residues. V lost 3 bases to trimming and J lost 2 bases, with 22 bases between them. Germline V gene lookup returns CDR1 DFQATT and CDR2 SNEGSKA (reference sequence).

J is TRBJ2-5 and V is TRBV2, with 8 nucleotides matching TRBD2. Germline V gene sequence: CDR1 SNHLY, CDR2 FYNNEI. The trim removed 7 bases at V and 5 bases at J, leaving 12 bases unmatched. This CDR3 is 15 amino acids long. In nucleotides, the CDR3 is TGTGCCAGCACCGGCGGGGGGTCAAATCGGGAGACCCAGTACTTC. It encodes CASTGGGSNRETQYF. Looking up the rest from reference TRBV2 and TRBJ2-5 gives the full variable domain: EPEVTQTPSHQVTQMGQEVILRCVPISNHLYFYWYRQILGQKVEFLVSFYNNEISEKSEIFDDQFSVERPDGSNFTLKIRSTKLEDSAMYFCASTGGGSNRETQYFGPGTRLLVL.